The TCR beta chain under discussion was sequenced for a study of T cells in Graves' hyperthyroidism and ophthalmopathy. About the research overall: Peripheral blood collection took place at initial diagnosis, before any treatment. Overall study results and limits: Among thyroid clonotypes expanded above 0.001, most also appeared in blood.

Germline V lookup: CDR1 ENHRY, CDR2 SYGVKD. The CDR3 contains 15 residues. V lost 3 bases, J lost 6 bases, and 15 bases lay in between. Diagnosing involved the use of clinical symptoms, serum thyroxine and TRAb, thyroid ultrasound and orbital computed tomography. RNA transcripts provided the source from which TCR beta CDR3 regions were amplified. First-round RT-PCR of the TCR CDR3 relied on the HTBI primer set. MiXCR, applied by TCRdb to the multiplex PCR reads, yields one record per CDR3 protein. The repertoire includes 550,000 to 700,000 distinct CDR3 sequences, over 12% of them detected once, and about 4% sits in the top ten. In regard to this clonotype: Its antigen is as yet unknown. A much larger clone lies one base from this, so it may be a read error.

The V and J genes are TRBV10-3 and TRBJ1-5, with D unresolved. This TCR came from a woman aged 40-49 years with Graves' ophthalmopathy. The source material was blood. CDR3 in DNA: TGTGCCATCAGTGAATGGAGCAAGTCGGGTCAGCCCCAGCATTTT. Its protein product is CAISEWSKSGQPQHF.